The subject of this entry is one T cell receptor (beta chain). Trimming took 3 bases from V and 0 from J, leaving 17 bases between them. Germline V gives CDR1 MDHEN, CDR2 SYDVKM. The CDR3 has 18 amino acids. The data stem from a study of blood T cell repertoires in COVID-19. Study overall: Acute and convalescent COVID-19 samples came from the United States, Italy and Spain. T cells, B-cell-depleted T cells, or PBMCs provided the cDNA or gDNA that served as material.

Clones were read by immunoSEQ multiplex PCR, and TCRdb kept only the in-frame ones, dropping some. Of under 30,000 clones listed, about 88% were seen once; the top ten hold roughly 19%. The clonotype was recovered from a human donor in a cohort sampled during active COVID-19. This chain connects TRBV28 to TRBJ1-4, with a tentative D call TRBD1 (5 bases). Sequenced: peripheral blood. The DNA of the CDR3 is TGTGCCAGCAGTTTTAGTACAGGCCTGGGCACAACTAATGAAAAACTGTTTTTT. It specifies CASSFSTGLGTTNEKLFF.